This T cell receptor beta chain emerged from a study of cytomegalovirus exposure and HLA in healthy donors. Whole-study findings and limits: Later analysis revealed greater clonal expansion in HLA-associated TCR beta chains than in equally common others.

This clone was seen a few times. The antigen is not known. In the PCR, 60 Vbeta and 13 Jbeta primers were used. TCRdb's copy holds only in-frame clones and misses some; the assay was immunoSEQ multiplex PCR. The sample carries 50,000 or so clones, 55% to 65% recorded once. The V gene end was trimmed by 4 bases and the J gene end by 7 bases; junction bases not matched to a gene: 12. The length of the CDR3 is 14 residues. Germline V gives CDR1 GTSNPN, CDR2 SVGIG (reference sequence). The origin of this receptor is a human donor in good health. The genes are TRBV30 and TRBJ1-2; TRBD1 matches at 7 bases. The sequencing sample was made of PBMCs. The CDR3 sequence is CAWNDYRGSGGYTF. The CDR3 DNA follows: TGTGCCTGGAACGACTACAGGGGTAGCGGTGGCTACACCTTC.